These T cell receptor beta chains were read from a single sample in a study of control samples from healthy donors and cancer patients. TCRdb's copy holds only in-frame clones and misses some; the assay was immunoSEQ multiplex PCR. The table records roughly 160,000 clones, 96% of them present only once. Sequencing was carried out using blood. These receptors all stem from a woman aged 30 to 39 in good health. Both conserved end residues are part of each CDR3. Fields, in order: V gene, J gene, clone size, D gene, CDR3 DNA, CDR3 protein. D genes are given only for firm matches. Only part of the rows carry a size: once, few, many, or a class if the clone is expanded.

v_gene: TRBV29-1
j_gene: TRBJ1-5
abundance: -
d_gene: -
CDR3nt: TGCAGCGTTCGGACGGGGCCTGGTCAGCCCCAGCATTTT
CDR3aa: CSVRTGPGQPQHF

v_gene: TRBV2
j_gene: TRBJ1-6
abundance: -
d_gene: TRBD1
CDR3nt: TGTGCCAGCAGTGACAGGGGGCAGGGTTCACCCCTCCACTTT
CDR3aa: CASSDRGQGSPLHF

v_gene: TRBV18
j_gene: TRBJ1-2
abundance: -
d_gene: -
CDR3nt: TGTGCCAGCTCACTAGGACTGGACTATGGCTACACCTTC
CDR3aa: CASSLGLDYGYTF

v_gene: TRBV4-1
j_gene: TRBJ1-3
abundance: once
d_gene: -
CDR3nt: TGCGCCAGCAGCCAAAGTAGGGAGTCTGGAAACACCATATATTTT
CDR3aa: CASSQSRESGNTIYF

v_gene: TRBV7-9
j_gene: TRBJ2-7
abundance: once
d_gene: -
CDR3nt: TGTGCCAGCAGTCCCGCTTCTGGCTACGAGCAGTACTTC
CDR3aa: CASSPASGYEQYF

v_gene: TRBV4-1
j_gene: TRBJ2-2
abundance: -
d_gene: -
CDR3nt: TGCGCCAGCAGCCAAGATGAATTGGGAGAGAGCGGGGAGCTGTTTTTT
CDR3aa: CASSQDELGESGELFF

v_gene: TRBV10-3
j_gene: TRBJ2-7
abundance: -
d_gene: -
CDR3nt: TGTGCCATCAGTGAGTCGGGAGCCCTCTACGAGCAGTACTTC
CDR3aa: CAISESGALYEQYF

v_gene: TRBV28
j_gene: TRBJ2-1
abundance: -
d_gene: TRBD2
CDR3nt: TGTGCCAGCAGTCCCACTAGCGGGAGCTACAATGAGCAGTTCTTC
CDR3aa: CASSPTSGSYNEQFF

v_gene: TRBV2
j_gene: TRBJ2-2
abundance: -
d_gene: -
CDR3nt: TGTGCCAGCAGTGTTTGGGGTGCCTTGGACACCGGGGAGCTGTTTTTT
CDR3aa: CASSVWGALDTGELFF

v_gene: TRBV7-9
j_gene: TRBJ2-1
abundance: -
d_gene: -
CDR3nt: TGTGCCAGCCGTATCGAACCACTCGGGGGTGAGCAGTTCTTC
CDR3aa: CASRIEPLGGEQFF

v_gene: TRBV5-4
j_gene: TRBJ2-7
abundance: -
d_gene: -
CDR3nt: TGTGCCAGCAGCTTGGGCACCTACGAGCAGTACTTC
CDR3aa: CASSLGTYEQYF

v_gene: TRBV21-1
j_gene: TRBJ2-7
abundance: -
d_gene: -
CDR3nt: TGTGCCAGCAGCAGAGGACTAGCGGGAGTTTTGCAGTACTTC
CDR3aa: CASSRGLAGVLQYF

v_gene: TRBV27
j_gene: TRBJ1-5
abundance: -
d_gene: TRBD1
CDR3nt: TGTGCCACACGACAGGGTTTTATTGCAAATCAGCCCCAGCATTTT
CDR3aa: CATRQGFIANQPQHF

v_gene: TRBV18
j_gene: TRBJ1-1
abundance: -
d_gene: -
CDR3nt: TGTGCCAGCTCACCTTTGAACACTGAAGCTTTCTTT
CDR3aa: CASSPLNTEAFF

v_gene: TRBV7-2
j_gene: TRBJ1-4
abundance: -
d_gene: -
CDR3nt: TGTGCCAGCAGCTTAGTATGGGGGGCTAGCAATGAAAAACTGTTTTTT
CDR3aa: CASSLVWGASNEKLFF

v_gene: TRBV7-9
j_gene: TRBJ1-6
abundance: -
d_gene: TRBD1
CDR3nt: TGTGCCAGCAGCTGGGGGACAGATAATTCACCCCTCCACTTT
CDR3aa: CASSWGTDNSPLHF

v_gene: TRBV2
j_gene: TRBJ1-1
abundance: -
d_gene: -
CDR3nt: TGTGCCAGCAGTGAGATAGGCACTGAAGCTTTCTTT
CDR3aa: CASSEIGTEAFF

v_gene: TRBV11-2
j_gene: TRBJ1-2
abundance: -
d_gene: TRBD1
CDR3nt: TGTGCCAGCAGCTTGGGACGACAGGGCCTACTGGACGGCTACACCTTC
CDR3aa: CASSLGRQGLLDGYTF

v_gene: TRBV9
j_gene: TRBJ2-3
abundance: -
d_gene: -
CDR3nt: TGTGCCAGCAGCGTAGGAGGGCTCCCCACAGATACGCAGTATTTT
CDR3aa: CASSVGGLPTDTQYF

v_gene: TRBV6-5
j_gene: TRBJ1-5
abundance: -
d_gene: -
CDR3nt: TGTGCCAGCACCCCTCGAGGCAATCAGCCCCAGCATTTT
CDR3aa: CASTPRGNQPQHF

v_gene: TRBV2
j_gene: TRBJ2-7
abundance: -
d_gene: TRBD2
CDR3nt: TGTGCCAGCAGCGGACTAGCGGCCGCTTTGGTCGAGCAGTACTTC
CDR3aa: CASSGLAAALVEQYF

v_gene: TRBV28
j_gene: TRBJ2-7
abundance: -
d_gene: TRBD1
CDR3nt: TGTGCCAGCAGTTTTTTTGGACAGGGGGCCTACGAGCAGTACTTC
CDR3aa: CASSFFGQGAYEQYF

v_gene: TRBV7-2
j_gene: TRBJ1-2
abundance: -
d_gene: -
CDR3nt: TGTGCCAGCAGCTTGGGCAGGGACCGGGGCTACACCTTC
CDR3aa: CASSLGRDRGYTF

v_gene: TRBV10-3
j_gene: TRBJ1-1
abundance: -
d_gene: -
CDR3nt: TGTGCCATCAGTGAAGGGGTTGAAGCTTTCTTT
CDR3aa: CAISEGVEAFF

v_gene: TRBV11-1
j_gene: TRBJ2-7
abundance: -
d_gene: TRBD1
CDR3nt: TGTGCCAGCAGCTCAGACAGGGGCCCGGACGAGCAGTACTTC
CDR3aa: CASSSDRGPDEQYF

v_gene: TRBV6-5
j_gene: TRBJ1-1
abundance: -
d_gene: TRBD1
CDR3nt: TGTGCCAGCAGTTACACGGACAGGGCCACTGAAGCTTTCTTT
CDR3aa: CASSYTDRATEAFF

v_gene: TRBV5-1
j_gene: TRBJ2-5
abundance: few
d_gene: -
CDR3nt: TGCGCCAGCAGCTCGGCTCCTCCGACCCGAGAGACCCAGTACTTC
CDR3aa: CASSSAPPTRETQYF

v_gene: TRBV2
j_gene: TRBJ1-2
abundance: -
d_gene: -
CDR3nt: TGTGCCGGCCGGGACTTACGGTATGGCTACACCTTC
CDR3aa: CAGRDLRYGYTF

v_gene: TRBV7-9
j_gene: TRBJ2-5
abundance: -
d_gene: -
CDR3nt: TGTGCCAGCAGCTTAGTTGAGACCCAGTACTTC
CDR3aa: CASSLVETQYF

v_gene: TRBV28
j_gene: TRBJ1-1
abundance: -
d_gene: TRBD1
CDR3nt: TGTGCCAGCAGGTCGGTGGCAGGGGGCGGCACTGAAGCTTTCTTT
CDR3aa: CASRSVAGGGTEAFF

v_gene: TRBV7-9
j_gene: TRBJ1-1
abundance: -
d_gene: -
CDR3nt: TGTGCCAGCAGCTTGAGGCGGGGTGGGGGTGACACTGAAGCTTTCTTT
CDR3aa: CASSLRRGGGDTEAFF

v_gene: TRBV11-2
j_gene: TRBJ1-2
abundance: -
d_gene: TRBD1
CDR3nt: TGTGCCAGCAGCCCAAGGACAGGGGGAGTCTATGGCTACACCTTC
CDR3aa: CASSPRTGGVYGYTF

v_gene: TRBV27
j_gene: TRBJ2-1
abundance: -
d_gene: -
CDR3nt: TGTGCCAGCAGTTTGGGTAGCTCCTACAATGAGCAGTTCTTC
CDR3aa: CASSLGSSYNEQFF

v_gene: TRBV7-2
j_gene: TRBJ2-1
abundance: -
d_gene: -
CDR3nt: TGTGCCAGCAACTACGGGGGAGAGCAGTTCTTC
CDR3aa: CASNYGGEQFF

v_gene: TRBV28
j_gene: TRBJ1-5
abundance: -
d_gene: -
CDR3nt: TGTGCCAGCAGTTTAGGACAGAGCAATCAGCCCCAGCATTTT
CDR3aa: CASSLGQSNQPQHF

v_gene: TRBV7-7
j_gene: TRBJ2-2
abundance: -
d_gene: -
CDR3nt: TGTGCTAGCAGCTTTTCGGGGGCGAACACCGGGGAGCTGTTTTTT
CDR3aa: CASSFSGANTGELFF

v_gene: TRBV6-6
j_gene: TRBJ2-7
abundance: -
d_gene: -
CDR3nt: TGTGCCAGCAGTTACTGGGCGGAGAGGGGATCCTACGAGCAGTACTTC
CDR3aa: CASSYWAERGSYEQYF

v_gene: TRBV10-1
j_gene: TRBJ2-3
abundance: -
d_gene: -
CDR3nt: TGCGCCAGCGGCGGAGGGGACCCGTACACAGATACGCAGTATTTT
CDR3aa: CASGGGDPYTDTQYF

v_gene: TRBV6-5
j_gene: TRBJ2-1
abundance: once
d_gene: -
CDR3nt: TGTGCCAGCTCAAGGGGAGGCCGAGGCGGTGAGCAGTTCTTC
CDR3aa: CASSRGGRGGEQFF

v_gene: TRBV28
j_gene: TRBJ1-6
abundance: -
d_gene: -
CDR3nt: TGTGCCAGCAGTTTACAGGGTGCCTATAATTCACCCCTCCACTTT
CDR3aa: CASSLQGAYNSPLHF

v_gene: TRBV11-2
j_gene: TRBJ2-1
abundance: -
d_gene: -
CDR3nt: TGTGCCAGCAGCTTAGGCAACAGGTTGGAAGAGCAGTTCTTC
CDR3aa: CASSLGNRLEEQFF

v_gene: TRBV5-5
j_gene: TRBJ2-7
abundance: once
d_gene: -
CDR3nt: TGTGCCAGCAGCTGGGGGGACCCCTACGAGCAGTACTTC
CDR3aa: CASSWGDPYEQYF

v_gene: TRBV24-1
j_gene: TRBJ1-5
abundance: -
d_gene: TRBD1
CDR3nt: TGTGCCACCAGTGAAGGGACAGGCAAAAATCAGCCCCAGCATTTT
CDR3aa: CATSEGTGKNQPQHF

v_gene: TRBV28
j_gene: TRBJ1-2
abundance: once
d_gene: -
CDR3nt: TGTGCCAGCACTACCGGGGGTTGGGGGACCTATGGCTACACCTTC
CDR3aa: CASTTGGWGTYGYTF

v_gene: TRBV11-2
j_gene: TRBJ1-5
abundance: -
d_gene: -
CDR3nt: TGTGCCAGCAGCCGCGGAGTACCTAGCAATCAGCCCCAGCATTTT
CDR3aa: CASSRGVPSNQPQHF

v_gene: TRBV13
j_gene: TRBJ2-7
abundance: -
d_gene: -
CDR3nt: TGTGCCAGCAGCTCAACTTCCAGCTCCTACGAGCAGTACTTC
CDR3aa: CASSSTSSSYEQYF

v_gene: TRBV18
j_gene: TRBJ1-2
abundance: -
d_gene: TRBD1
CDR3nt: TGTGCCAGCTCACAAGACAGGGTTGATGGCTACACCTTC
CDR3aa: CASSQDRVDGYTF

v_gene: TRBV5-4
j_gene: TRBJ2-7
abundance: once
d_gene: -
CDR3nt: TGTGCCAGCAGCTTTGGTGTCTCCTACGAGCAGTACTTC
CDR3aa: CASSFGVSYEQYF

v_gene: TRBV7-2
j_gene: TRBJ1-1
abundance: -
d_gene: -
CDR3nt: TGTGCCAGCAGCTTAGCGTACGGCGGTGGCACTGAAGCTTTCTTT
CDR3aa: CASSLAYGGGTEAFF

v_gene: TRBV14
j_gene: TRBJ1-5
abundance: once
d_gene: -
CDR3nt: TGTGCCAGCAGCCAAGGGCATAATCAGCCCCAGCATTTT
CDR3aa: CASSQGHNQPQHF

v_gene: TRBV2
j_gene: TRBJ2-7
abundance: -
d_gene: -
CDR3nt: TGTGCCAGCAGTTTTCACAGGGAATACGAGCAGTACTTC
CDR3aa: CASSFHREYEQYF

v_gene: TRBV6-1
j_gene: TRBJ2-2
abundance: once
d_gene: TRBD1
CDR3nt: TGTGCCAGCAGTGAAGGAGACAGGGTGCTGTTTTTT
CDR3aa: CASSEGDRVLFF

v_gene: TRBV20-1
j_gene: TRBJ1-3
abundance: once
d_gene: -
CDR3nt: TGCAGTGCTGGACCTGGTGACACCATATATTTT
CDR3aa: CSAGPGDTIYF

v_gene: TRBV5-1
j_gene: TRBJ1-1
abundance: -
d_gene: -
CDR3nt: TGCGCCAGCAGCGTGTCAACTTTTTCTATGAACACTGAAGCTTTCTTT
CDR3aa: CASSVSTFSMNTEAFF

v_gene: TRBV19
j_gene: TRBJ2-4
abundance: -
d_gene: -
CDR3nt: TGTGCCAGTAGCCCAAGTTCGGGCATTCAGTACTTC
CDR3aa: CASSPSSGIQYF